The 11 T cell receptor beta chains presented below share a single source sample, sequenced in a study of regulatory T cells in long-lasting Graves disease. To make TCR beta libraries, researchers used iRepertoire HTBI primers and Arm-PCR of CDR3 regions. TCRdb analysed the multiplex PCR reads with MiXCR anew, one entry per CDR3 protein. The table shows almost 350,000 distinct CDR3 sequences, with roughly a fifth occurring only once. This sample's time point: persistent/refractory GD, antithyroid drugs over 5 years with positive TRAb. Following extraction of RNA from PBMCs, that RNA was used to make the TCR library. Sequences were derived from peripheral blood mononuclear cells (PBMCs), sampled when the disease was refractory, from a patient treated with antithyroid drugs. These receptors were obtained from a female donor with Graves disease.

DNA for the CDR3: TGTGCCAGCAGCGTAGCTGAAGGGGGCTATGAAAAACTGTTTTTT. Residues: CASSVAEGGYEKLFF. V gene TRBV9 combines with J gene TRBJ1-4, with TRBD1 matching over 7 bases. The ends lost 0 bases at V and 6 bases at J; junction bases unmatched: 5. This CDR3 has 15 amino acids. Germline V gives CDR1 SGDLS, CDR2 YYNGEE. Combining the CDR3 with reference TRBV9 and TRBJ1-4 gives the whole variable domain DSGVTQTPKHLITATGQRVTLRCSPRSGDLSVYWYQQSLDQGLQFLIQYYNGEERAKGNILERFSAQQFPDLHSELNLSSLELGDSALYFCASSVAEGGYEKLFFGSGTQLSVL.

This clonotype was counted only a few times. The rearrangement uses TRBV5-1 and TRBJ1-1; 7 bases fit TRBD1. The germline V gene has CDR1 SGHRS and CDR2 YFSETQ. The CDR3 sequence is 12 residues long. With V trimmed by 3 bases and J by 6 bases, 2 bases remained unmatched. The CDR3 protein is CASSYTGAEAFF. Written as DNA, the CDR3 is TGCGCCAGCAGCTACACAGGGGCTGAAGCTTTCTTT.

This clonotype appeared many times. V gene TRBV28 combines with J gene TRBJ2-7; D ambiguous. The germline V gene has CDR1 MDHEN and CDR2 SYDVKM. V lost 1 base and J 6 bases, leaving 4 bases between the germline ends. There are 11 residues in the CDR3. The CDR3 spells CASSLLSEQYF. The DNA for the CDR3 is TGTGCCAGCAGTTTATTGTCCGAGCAGTACTTC. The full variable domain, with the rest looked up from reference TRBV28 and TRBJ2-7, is DVKVTQSSRYLVKRTGEKVFLECVQDMDHENMFWYRQDPGLGLRLIYFSYDVKMKEKGDIPEGYSVSREKKERFSLILESASTNQTSMYLCASSLLSEQYFGPGTRLTVT.

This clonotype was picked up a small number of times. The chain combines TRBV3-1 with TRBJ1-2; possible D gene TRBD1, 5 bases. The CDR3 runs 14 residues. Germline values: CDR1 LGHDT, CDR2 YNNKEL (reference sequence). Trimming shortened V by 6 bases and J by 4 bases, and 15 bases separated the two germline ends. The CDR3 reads CASSPRGTAYGYTF. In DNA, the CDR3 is TGTGCCAGCAGTCCCCGGGGGACGGCCTATGGCTACACCTTC.

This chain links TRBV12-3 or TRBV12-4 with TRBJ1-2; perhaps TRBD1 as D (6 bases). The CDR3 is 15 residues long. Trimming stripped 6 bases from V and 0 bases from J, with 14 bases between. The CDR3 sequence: CASSGGPRANYGYTF. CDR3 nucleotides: TGTGCCAGCAGCGGGGGGCCAAGGGCTAACTATGGCTACACCTTC.

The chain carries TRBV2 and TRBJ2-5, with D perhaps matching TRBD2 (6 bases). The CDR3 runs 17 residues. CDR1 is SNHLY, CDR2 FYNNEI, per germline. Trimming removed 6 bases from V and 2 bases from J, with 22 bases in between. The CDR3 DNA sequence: TGTGCCAGCAGCTATGGGACGTCCCCTGGGAGGCAAGAGACCCAGTACTTC. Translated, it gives CASSYGTSPGRQETQYF.

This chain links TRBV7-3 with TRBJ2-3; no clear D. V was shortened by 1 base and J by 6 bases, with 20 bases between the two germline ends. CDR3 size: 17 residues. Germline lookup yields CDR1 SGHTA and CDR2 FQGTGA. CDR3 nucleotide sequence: TGTGCCAGCAGCTTAAGACTTCGGTCGGATCGTCCGGATACGCAGTATTTT. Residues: CASSLRLRSDRPDTQYF.

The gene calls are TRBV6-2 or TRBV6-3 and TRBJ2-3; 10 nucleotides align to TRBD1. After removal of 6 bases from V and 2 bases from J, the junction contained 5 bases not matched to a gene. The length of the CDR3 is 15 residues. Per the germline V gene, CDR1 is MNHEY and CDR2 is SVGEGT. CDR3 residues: CASRRGQGLTDTQYF. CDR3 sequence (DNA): TGTGCCAGCAGAAGGGGACAGGGGCTCACAGATACGCAGTATTTT.

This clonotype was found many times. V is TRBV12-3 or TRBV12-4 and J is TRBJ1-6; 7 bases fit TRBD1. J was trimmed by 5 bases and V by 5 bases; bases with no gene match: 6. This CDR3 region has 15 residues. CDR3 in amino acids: CASSPRQGDNSPLHF. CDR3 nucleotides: TGTGCCAGCAGTCCCCGACAGGGAGATAATTCACCCCTCCACTTT.

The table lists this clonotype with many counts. The CDR3 reads CASSYSGEQETQYF. Here the CDR3 DNA reads TGTGCCAGCAGTTACTCGGGGGAACAAGAGACCCAGTACTTC. The chain links TRBV6-5 to TRBJ2-5; D may correspond to TRBD1 or TRBD2 (5 bases each). The CDR3 sequence is 14 residues long. V was pared by 0 bases and J by 2 bases, with 7 bases between. CDR1 and CDR2 (germline): MNHEY, SVGAGI.

CDR3 protein: CASSPGTTKGSEQYF. The CDR3 DNA sequence: TGCGCCAGCAGCCCGGGGACCACGAAGGGGTCCGAGCAGTACTTC. The gene calls are TRBV5-1 and TRBJ2-7; either TRBD1 or TRBD2 may fit D (5 bases each). The CDR3 is 15 amino acids. V shed 4 bases and J shed 6 bases, with 20 bases lying between them. Germline V gene data show CDR1 as SGHRS and CDR2 as YFSETQ.